The clone carrying this T cell receptor (beta chain) was counted only a few times. Its antigen is unidentified. It was 5'RACE with constant-segment primers that produced the TCR alpha and TCR beta cDNA libraries, which carried sample barcodes and UMIs. TCRdb independently ran MiXCR on the 5' RACE reads; one entry per CDR3 protein. The sample yields 250,000 to 350,000 distinct CDR3 sequences, less than 20% seen once. The sample comes from a study of T-cell memory formation after mild COVID-19. Trimming stripped 0 bases from V and 6 bases from J, with 10 bases between. CDR1 SGHDT and CDR2 YYEEEE come from the germline V gene. The CDR3 runs to 13 residues. Overall study findings and caveats: Of the contracting clones, CD4+ ones lay mainly in CM and EM, and CD8+ ones in EMRA. Some SARS-CoV-2-responding clones were already detected in memory before infection.

The clonotype originates from a man aged 18 to 30 who had mild COVID-19 (a few samples of this study predate the infection). Cell type and time point are not known. Sequenced sample: PBMCs or a T cell subset sorted from them (not recorded which). The rearrangement joins TRBV5-6 to TRBJ2-7; D may be TRBD1 (5 bases). CDR3 in amino acids: CASSLAVGAEQYV. For the CDR3, the DNA is TGTGCCAGCAGCTTGGCCGTAGGGGCCGAGCAGTACGTC.